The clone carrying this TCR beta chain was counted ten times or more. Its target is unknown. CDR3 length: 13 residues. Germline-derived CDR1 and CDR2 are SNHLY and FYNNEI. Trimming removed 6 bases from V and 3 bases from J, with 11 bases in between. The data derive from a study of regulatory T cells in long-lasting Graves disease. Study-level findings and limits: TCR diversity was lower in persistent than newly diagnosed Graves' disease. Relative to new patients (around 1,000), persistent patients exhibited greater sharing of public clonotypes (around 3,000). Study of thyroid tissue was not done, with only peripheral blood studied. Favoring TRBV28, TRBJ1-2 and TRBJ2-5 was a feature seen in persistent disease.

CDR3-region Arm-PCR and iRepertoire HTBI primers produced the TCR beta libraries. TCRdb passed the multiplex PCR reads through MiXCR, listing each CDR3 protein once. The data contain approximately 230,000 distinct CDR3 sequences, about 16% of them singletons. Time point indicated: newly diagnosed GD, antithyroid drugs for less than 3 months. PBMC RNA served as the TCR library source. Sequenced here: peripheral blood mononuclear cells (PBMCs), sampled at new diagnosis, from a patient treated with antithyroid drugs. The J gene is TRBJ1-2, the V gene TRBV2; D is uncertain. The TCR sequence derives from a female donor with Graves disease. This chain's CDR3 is CASSFGGDYGYTF. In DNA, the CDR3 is TGTGCCAGCAGCTTCGGTGGCGACTATGGCTACACCTTC. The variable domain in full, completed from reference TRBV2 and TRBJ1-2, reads EPEVTQTPSHQVTQMGQEVILRCVPISNHLYFYWYRQILGQKVEFLVSFYNNEISEKSEIFDDQFSVERPDGSNFTLKIRSTKLEDSAMYFCASSFGGDYGYTFGSGTRLTVV.